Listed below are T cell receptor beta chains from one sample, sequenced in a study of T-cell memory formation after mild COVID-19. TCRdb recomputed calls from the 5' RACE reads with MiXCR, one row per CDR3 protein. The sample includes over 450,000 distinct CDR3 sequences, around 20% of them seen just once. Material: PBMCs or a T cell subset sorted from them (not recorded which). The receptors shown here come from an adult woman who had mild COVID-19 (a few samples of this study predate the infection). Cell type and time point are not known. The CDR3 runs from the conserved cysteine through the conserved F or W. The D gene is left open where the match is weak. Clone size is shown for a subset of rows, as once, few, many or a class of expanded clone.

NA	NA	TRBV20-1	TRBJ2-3	CSGERHTDTQYF	TGCAGTGGTGAGCGGCACACAGATACGCAGTATTTT
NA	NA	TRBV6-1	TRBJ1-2	CASSEAVRNYGYTF	TGTGCCAGCAGTGAAGCGGTCAGGAACTATGGCTACACCTTC
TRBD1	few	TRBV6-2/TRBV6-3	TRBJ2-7	CASSYFGTGGNEQYF	TGTGCCAGCAGTTACTTTGGGACAGGGGGCAACGAGCAGTACTTC
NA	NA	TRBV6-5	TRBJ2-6	CASHTGGVSGANVLTF	TGTGCCAGCCATACCGGCGGGGTCTCTGGGGCCAACGTCCTGACTTTC
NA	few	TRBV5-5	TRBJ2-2	CASTPGARMNTGELFF	TGTGCCAGCACCCCCGGGGCTCGAATGAACACCGGGGAGCTGTTTTTT
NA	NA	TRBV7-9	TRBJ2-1	CASSTLRGEAYNEQFF	TGTGCCAGCAGCACTCTGAGGGGGGAGGCTTACAATGAGCAGTTCTTC
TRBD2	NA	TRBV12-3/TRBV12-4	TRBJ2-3	CASSFASGSANTQYF	TGTGCCAGCAGTTTCGCTAGCGGGAGTGCAAATACGCAGTATTTT
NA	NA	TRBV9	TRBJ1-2	CASSPQTGLRGYGYTF	TGTGCCAGCAGCCCCCAAACGGGACTCCGCGGCTATGGCTACACCTTC
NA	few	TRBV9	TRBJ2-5	CASSPRPGGETQYF	TGTGCCAGCAGCCCTCGACCCGGAGGAGAGACCCAGTACTTC
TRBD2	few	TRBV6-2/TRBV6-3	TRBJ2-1	CASSSRLAANLKEQFF	TGTGCCAGCAGTTCCCGACTAGCCGCCAATCTAAAAGAGCAGTTCTTC
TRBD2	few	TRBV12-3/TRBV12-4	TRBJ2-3	CASSDQALAGGSTDTQYF	TGTGCCAGCAGCGACCAGGCGCTAGCGGGGGGGAGCACAGATACGCAGTATTTT
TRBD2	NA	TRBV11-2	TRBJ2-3	CASSLDSLAGRTDTQYF	TGTGCCAGCAGCTTAGATTCACTAGCGGGCCGCACAGATACGCAGTATTTT
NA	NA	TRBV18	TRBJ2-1	CASSPLDSYNEQFF	TGTGCCAGCTCACCCCTGGACTCCTACAATGAGCAGTTCTTC
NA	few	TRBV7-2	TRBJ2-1	CASSWDGENEQFF	TGTGCCAGCAGCTGGGACGGGGAAAATGAGCAGTTCTTC
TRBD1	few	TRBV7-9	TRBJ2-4	CASSSPGGRDIQYF	TGTGCCAGCAGCTCCCCAGGGGGTCGGGACATTCAGTACTTC
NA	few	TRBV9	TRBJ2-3	CASSVATQRTTDTQYF	TGTGCCAGCAGCGTAGCAACCCAGCGGACCACAGATACGCAGTATTTT
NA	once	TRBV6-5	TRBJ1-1	CASSYSRGAEAFF	TGTGCCAGCAGTTACTCCAGGGGCGCTGAAGCTTTCTTT
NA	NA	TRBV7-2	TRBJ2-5	CASTSTKAQYF	TGTGCCAGCACCAGTACAAAGGCCCAGTACTTC
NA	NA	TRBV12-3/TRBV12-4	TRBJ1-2	CASSLSRHGYTF	TGTGCCAGCAGTTTATCCCGTCATGGCTACACCTTC
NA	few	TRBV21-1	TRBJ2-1	CASSKFGTRGGSYNEQFF	TGTGCCAGCAGCAAATTCGGCACCAGAGGGGGATCCTACAATGAGCAGTTCTTC
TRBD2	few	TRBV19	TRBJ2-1	CASSMGLVPNEQFF	TGTGCCAGTAGTATGGGACTAGTACCCAATGAGCAGTTCTTC
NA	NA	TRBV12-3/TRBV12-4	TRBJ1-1	CASSLTWTANTEAFF	TGTGCCAGCAGTTTGACCTGGACAGCGAACACTGAAGCTTTCTTT
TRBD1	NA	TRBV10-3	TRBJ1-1	CAIWTGTGEAEAFF	TGTGCCATCTGGACCGGGACAGGTGAAGCTGAAGCTTTCTTT
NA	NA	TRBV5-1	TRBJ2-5	CASSDPLGRQETQYF	TGCGCCAGCAGCGACCCGCTAGGGAGACAAGAGACCCAGTACTTC
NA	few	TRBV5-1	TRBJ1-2	CASSSQGYSYGYTF	TGCGCCAGCAGCTCGCAGGGGTACAGCTATGGCTACACCTTC
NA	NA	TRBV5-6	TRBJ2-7	CASSRTYSQISYEQYF	TGTGCCAGCAGCCGGACCTATAGCCAAATTTCCTACGAGCAGTACTTC